This TCR beta chain was identified in a study of lymphopenia after photon versus proton radiotherapy. General observations from the study: Oligoclonal CD8+ Temra expansion after nadir drove photon patients' diversity drop. Survival link was tested only in deceased patients; proton benefit remains a possibility. Under photons, naive T cells and diversity fell while effector/memory populations rose. In patients who died, overall survival fell as post-nadir TCR diversity dropped more.

The data were produced by immunoSEQ multiplex PCR, yet TCRdb's version contains in-frame clones alone and is incomplete. Of approximately 25,000 clones listed, 65% to 85% are singletons. With respect to this clone: The antigen remains unidentified.

The sequence was obtained from a woman in her 70s with pancreatic cancer. Source: peripheral blood, taken from a patient treated with proton-based radiotherapy.

The DNA of the CDR3 is TGTGCCAGCTCACCACTCTATGAGGAGACCCAGTACTTC. This encodes CASSPLYEETQYF. The chain joins TRBV18 to TRBJ2-5; D gene uncertain. Trimming removed 1 base at V and 5 bases at J, with 8 bases between. This CDR3 contains 13 residues. The germline gives CDR1 KGHSH, CDR2 LQKENI.